This TCR beta chain comes out of a study of identical twins. Study-wide points: Invariant T cells like MAIT and iNKT could partly confound the zero-insertion analyses.

The donor group consisted entirely of healthy Caucasians. TCRdb analysed the 5' RACE reads with MiXCR anew, one entry per CDR3 protein. The sample lists hundreds of thousands of distinct CDR3 sequences, roughly 6.2% occurring once. This clonotype was found a few times. No antigen is known for it. Trimming stripped 0 bases from V and 4 bases from J, with 16 bases between. CDR3 length: 16 amino acids. The germline gives CDR1 DFQATT, CDR2 SNEGSKA (reference sequence). Specimen: naive T cells sorted from blood. This chain connects TRBV20-1 to TRBJ2-1, with D possibly matching TRBD2 (6 bases). This TCR was recovered from a man aged 18-30 years in good health. CDR3 coding DNA: TGCAGTGCTAGAGATCCGACGGGAGTACGTTACAATGAGCAGTTCTTC. This encodes CSARDPTGVRYNEQFF.